The 21 T cell receptor beta chains reported below all come from one sample, sequenced in a study of T cells in tumors after PD-1 blockade. Some clones are missing from TCRdb's copy, which holds only in-frame ones; the method was immunoSEQ multiplex PCR. This table has 4,000 to 5,000 clones, 50% to 70% appearing once. The material sequenced was tumor tissue, taken after anti-PD-1 treatment. The receptors shown here come from a human donor with basal cell carcinoma.

The V call is TRBV27, the J call TRBJ2-2; 7 bases are shared with TRBD1. The length of the CDR3 is 15 residues. Trimming at V came to 5 bases and at J to 1 base, leaving 4 bases not matched to a gene. Germline assignment: CDR1 MNHEY and CDR2 SMNVEV (reference sequence). The CDR3 reads CASSPWDRNTGELFF. The CDR3 DNA is TGTGCCAGCAGTCCGTGGGACAGGAACACCGGGGAGCTGTTTTTT.

V is TRBV29-1 and J is TRBJ1-2; D may be TRBD1 (6 bases). Germline-derived CDR1 and CDR2 are SQVTM and ANQGSEA. Trimming pared 4 bases from V and 0 bases from J, leaving 18 bases between. This CDR3 comprises 16 residues. CDR3 loop: CSVGPGRGAANYGYTF. The CDR3, as DNA: TGCAGCGTTGGGCCCGGACGGGGGGCAGCTAACTATGGCTACACCTTC.

This clone qualifies as medium-sized. This chain uses TRBV21-1 with TRBJ1-1; the table assigns TRBD1, which was not confirmed against the DNA. TRBV21-1 is listed as a pseudogene. The CDR3 extends over 17 amino acids. CDR3 region: CASSKALETGRTTEAFF. In nucleotides, the CDR3 is TGTGCCAGCAGCAAAGCGCTGGAGACAGGGAGGACCACTGAAGCTTTCTTT.

The chain joins TRBV7-9 to TRBJ1-5; possibly TRBD1 for D (6 bases). Looked up from germline, CDR1 is SEHNR and CDR2 is FQNEAQ (reference sequence). CDR3 length: 15 residues. The V end was cut by 0 bases, the J end by 0 bases, with 6 bases between. The CDR3 is CASSLAGGSNQPQHF. CDR3 DNA: TGTGCCAGCAGCTTAGCAGGGGGTAGCAATCAGCCCCAGCATTTT.

The chain recombines TRBV5-6 with TRBJ1-4, with a tentative D call TRBD1 (6 bases). From germline, CDR1 is SGHDT and CDR2 YYEEEE. V was clipped by 4 bases and J by 7 bases, with 17 bases between them. This CDR3 has 15 residues. The CDR3 reads CASSLWTVAGEKLFF. The CDR3 nucleotides are TGTGCCAGCAGCCTGTGGACAGTGGCTGGTGAAAAACTGTTTTTT.

This clone was counted a single time. The chain couples TRBV28 to TRBJ1-2; D gene uncertain. V lost 6 bases, J lost 7 bases, and 21 bases lay in between. CDR1 and CDR2 (germline): MDHEN, SYDVKM. CDR3 length: 15 amino acids. This CDR3 is CASSGPMTAGGGYTF. In nucleotides, the CDR3 is TGTGCCAGCAGCGGGCCTATGACGGCAGGCGGTGGCTACACCTTC.

This chain uses TRBV5-4 with TRBJ2-5; TRBD1 matches at 10 bases. The germline V gene has CDR1 SGHNT and CDR2 YYREEE (reference sequence). V was pared by 4 bases and J by 5 bases, with 5 bases of the junction left unmatched. The CDR3 has 14 residues. The CDR3 reads CASSGGQGMETQYF. The CDR3 DNA reads as TGTGCCAGCAGCGGGGGACAGGGGATGGAGACCCAGTACTTC.

With regard to this clone: Other DNA sequences in the sample encode the same CDR3. This sequence joins TRBV18 and TRBJ2-5; TRBD1 matches at 8 bases. This CDR3 contains 14 residues. Germline CDR1 and CDR2: KGHSH and LQKENI. J was trimmed by 2 bases and V by 3 bases; bases with no gene match: 2. The CDR3 DNA reads TGTGCCAGCTCACCGCGGACAGGGCAAGAGACCCAGTACTTC. This gives the protein CASSPRTGQETQYF.

J is TRBJ2-5 and V is TRBV5-6; TRBD2 matches 7 bases. This CDR3 comprises 14 residues. Losses at the gene ends were 6 bases for V and 5 bases for J; bases not matched to a gene: 10. Germline values: CDR1 SGHDT, CDR2 YYEEEE. As DNA, the CDR3 is TGTGCCAGCACCGGAGTGGCGGGGGTCGAGACCCAGTACTTC. Translation gives CASTGVAGVETQYF.

The V call is TRBV6-6, the J call TRBJ1-2; D unresolved. The length of the CDR3 is 13 residues. V dropped 0 bases and J dropped 8 bases, with 10 bases sitting between them. Germline V lookup: CDR1 MNHNY, CDR2 SVGAGI (reference sequence). The CDR3 DNA reads TGTGCCAGCAGTTACTCGACGGGGTTCGGCTACACCTTC. Its protein product is CASSYSTGFGYTF.

This chain connects TRBV7-9 to TRBJ1-6, with TRBD1 matching over 7 bases. The V and J ends lost 4 bases and 9 bases, in that order; junction bases with no gene match: 6. CDR1 and CDR2 (germline): SEHNR, FQNEAQ (reference sequence). CDR3 length equals 14 residues. The chain's CDR3 is CASSSTGEGSPLHF. The CDR3 DNA reads as TGTGCCAGCAGCTCAACAGGGGAAGGTTCACCCCTCCACTTT.

The rearrangement joins TRBV29-1 to TRBJ1-5; 8 positions match TRBD1. There are 15 residues in the CDR3. The germline CDR1 and CDR2 sequences are SQVTM and ANQGSEA. Germline trimming cut 6 bases from V and 0 bases from J; bases unmatched to any gene: 7. Written as DNA, the CDR3 is TGCAGCGTCTCCACAGGGGGAAATAGCAATCAGCCCCAGCATTTT. This sequence encodes CSVSTGGNSNQPQHF.

J is TRBJ1-5 and V is TRBV7-6; D remains ambiguous. V was clipped by 1 base and J by 7 bases, with 8 bases between them. The CDR3 is 13 amino acids. Germline V lookup: CDR1 SGHVS, CDR2 FNYEAQ. The CDR3 spells CASSLDFGQPQHF. DNA for the CDR3: TGTGCCAGCAGCTTAGATTTCGGACAGCCCCAGCATTTT.

The chain is built from TRBV9 and TRBJ1-1; the D gene is possibly TRBD1 (6 bases). The germline gives CDR1 SGDLS, CDR2 YYNGEE. The CDR3 consists of 15 residues. V lost 2 bases, J lost 4 bases, and 15 bases lay in between. CDR3 sequence (DNA): TGTGCCAGCAGCGTCTTGGCAGGGGATTTCACTGAAGCTTTCTTT. Protein: CASSVLAGDFTEAFF. The variable domain in full, completed from reference TRBV9 and TRBJ1-1, reads DSGVTQTPKHLITATGQRVTLRCSPRSGDLSVYWYQQSLDQGLQFLIQYYNGEERAKGNILERFSAQQFPDLHSELNLSSLELGDSALYFCASSVLAGDFTEAFFGQGTRLTVV.

V gene TRBV19 combines with J gene TRBJ2-3, with 8 nucleotides matching TRBD2. The CDR3 covers 13 residues. Germline CDR1 LNHDA, CDR2 SQIVND (reference sequence). V was pared by 10 bases and J by 7 bases, with 10 bases of the junction left unmatched. The CDR3: CATAGGSTHTQYF. The CDR3 coding sequence is TGTGCCACCGCGGGAGGTTCCACGCATACGCAGTATTTT.

This clone showed up just once. The chain links TRBV16 to TRBJ1-2, with D uncertain. Germline CDR1 is KGHSY and CDR2 is FQNENV. Trimming cost V 2 bases and J 6 bases, with 13 bases left between them. The CDR3 extends over 14 amino acids. For the CDR3, the DNA is TGTGCCAGCAGCCAAAGGTCTGCCGAAGATGGCTACACCTTC. Its protein is CASSQRSAEDGYTF. Full variable domain (missing parts from reference TRBV16 and TRBJ1-2): GEEVAQTPKHLVRGEGQKAKLYCAPIKGHSYVFWYQQVLKNEFKFLISFQNENVFDETGMPKERFSAKCLPNSPCSLEIQATKLEDSAVYFCASSQRSAEDGYTFGSGTRLTVV.

In its sample, this clone was seen a few times. The V and J genes are TRBV28 and TRBJ2-4, with a weak D call TRBD2 (5 bases). This CDR3 has 17 amino acids. V lost 5 bases, J lost 1 base, and 18 bases lay in between. Germline CDR1 reads MDHEN; CDR2 reads SYDVKM. The DNA for the CDR3 is TGTGCCAGCAGTCTGGACTCAACTAGGGTGGCCAAAAACATTCAGTACTTC. Translation gives CASSLDSTRVAKNIQYF. The complete variable domain, with remaining parts taken from reference TRBV28 and TRBJ2-4, reads DVKVTQSSRYLVKRTGEKVFLECVQDMDHENMFWYRQDPGLGLRLIYFSYDVKMKEKGDIPEGYSVSREKKERFSLILESASTNQTSMYLCASSLDSTRVAKNIQYFGAGTRLSVL.

The chain is built from TRBV14 and TRBJ1-6; TRBD1 might be the D (6 bases). Germline V gene lookup returns CDR1 SGHDN and CDR2 FVKESK. Trimming pared 5 bases from V and 6 bases from J, leaving 14 bases between. The CDR3 sequence is 15 residues long. CDR3 loop: CASSRGSMGNSPLHF. The CDR3 DNA sequence: TGTGCCAGCAGCAGGGGGTCAATGGGTAATTCACCCCTCCACTTT.

The chain recombines TRBV4-1 with TRBJ2-3; 11 nucleotides align to TRBD2. The CDR3 spans 15 residues. After removal of 7 bases from V and 4 bases from J, the junction contained 7 bases not matched to a gene. The germline CDR1 and CDR2 sequences are MGHRA and YSYEKL. The CDR3 spells CASKRLAGGADTQYF. The DNA for the CDR3 is TGCGCCAGCAAAAGGCTAGCGGGGGGCGCAGATACGCAGTATTTT.

The chain links TRBV5-1 to TRBJ1-2; D might be TRBD1 (5 bases). This CDR3 has 15 residues. V was trimmed by 6 bases and J by 5 bases, leaving 20 bases between them. Germline V gene sequence: CDR1 SGHRS, CDR2 YFSETQ. In nucleotides, the CDR3 is TGCGCCAGCAACGCGGGGGAACAGCGGGGGTATGGCTACACCTTC. Amino acids: CASNAGEQRGYGYTF.

The chain is built from TRBV28 and TRBJ2-4; 9 bases match TRBD1. CDR1 MDHEN and CDR2 SYDVKM come from the germline V gene. This CDR3 has 17 residues. After removal of 1 base from V and 5 bases from J, the junction contained 9 bases not matched to a gene. CDR3 amino acids: CASSLSVGQGFENIQYF. As DNA, the CDR3 is TGTGCCAGCAGTTTATCCGTGGGACAGGGATTCGAAAACATTCAGTACTTC.